This T cell receptor (beta chain) emerged from a study of T cell responses to AZD1222 COVID-19 vaccine. V lost 3 bases and J lost 5; bases outside the gene matches: 6. CDR1 is LNHNV, CDR2 YYDKDF, per germline (reference sequence). The CDR3 loop spans 15 amino acids. Sequencing was performed with immunoSEQ multiplex PCR; in TCRdb, only in-frame clones are kept and a portion is missing. The sample contains 25,000 to 35,000 clones, 85% to 95% of which appear only once. The V call is TRBV15, the J call TRBJ1-4, with 7 bases fitting TRBD1. This sequence originates from an adult in good health. The sample in question was peripheral blood, obtained on day 0 of AZD1222 vaccination. CDR3: CATSRADRRNEKLFF. CDR3 sequence (DNA): TGTGCCACCAGCAGGGCGGACAGGCGGAATGAAAAACTGTTTTTT. The whole variable domain, filled in from reference TRBV15 and TRBJ1-4, reads DAMVIQNPRYQVTQFGKPVTLSCSQTLNHNVMYWYQQKSSQAPKLLFHYYDKDFNNEADTPDNFQSRRPNTSFCFLDIRSPGLGDTAMYLCATSRADRRNEKLFFGSGTQLSVL.